The 26 T cell receptor beta chains below were found in one sample sequenced in a study of cytomegalovirus exposure and HLA in healthy donors. Amplification used 60 Vbeta primers and 13 Jbeta primers. This table comes from immunoSEQ multiplex PCR, and its TCRdb copy is limited to in-frame clones, with some not included. The repertoire holds approximately 170,000 clones, with about 69% as singletons. The specimen sequenced was PBMCs. The receptor set was obtained from a man aged 25 to 40 in good health and CMV-seropositive.

The genes are TRBV27 and TRBJ2-1, with 12 positions matching TRBD2. Germline V gives CDR1 MNHEY, CDR2 SMNVEV (reference sequence). Trimming at V came to 3 bases and at J to 6 bases, leaving 12 bases not matched to a gene. The CDR3 is 18 amino acids. DNA of the CDR3: TGTGCCAGCAGTTTCCTTGGACTAGCGGGACTGGCAGGCAATGAGCAGTTCTTC. It encodes CASSFLGLAGLAGNEQFF.

This chain connects TRBV11-2 to TRBJ2-5, with unresolved D. The CDR3 is made up of 13 amino acids. Germline CDR1 SGHAT, CDR2 FQNNGV. V was shortened by 3 bases and J by 2 bases, with 7 bases between the two germline ends. In DNA, the CDR3 is TGTGCCAGCAGCTTGGGCAGACAAGAGACCCAGTACTTC. Translated, it gives CASSLGRQETQYF.

The chain has TRBV29-1 and TRBJ2-3; D is unresolved. From germline, CDR1 is SQVTM and CDR2 ANQGSEA. This CDR3 is built from 16 residues. V lost 0 bases and J lost 1, with 14 bases in between. CDR3 protein: CSVEDLETRGTDTQYF. The CDR3, as DNA: TGCAGCGTTGAAGATCTCGAGACACGCGGCACAGATACGCAGTATTTT.

The chain has TRBV18 and TRBJ2-5, with D unresolved. The CDR3 length is 12 residues. V gave up 2 bases and J gave up 3 bases, with 4 bases separating them. Germline loops: CDR1 KGHSH, CDR2 LQKENI. This chain's CDR3 is CASSPEKETQYF. The CDR3, as DNA: TGTGCCAGCTCACCAGAGAAAGAGACCCAGTACTTC.

The V and J genes are TRBV18 and TRBJ1-1; D unresolved. CDR3 length: 13 amino acids. Looked up from germline, CDR1 is KGHSH and CDR2 is LQKENI. The V end lost 3 bases, the J end lost 6 bases, and 11 bases lay between the germline ends. CDR3 nucleotides: TGTGCCAGCTCACCTGCGGGTGGGGCTGAAGCTTTCTTT. Amino acids: CASSPAGGAEAFF.

Only a few counts were recorded for this clone. V gene TRBV7-9 combines with J gene TRBJ1-1; weak D call: TRBD1 (5 bases). CDR3 size: 14 residues. CDR1 is SEHNR, CDR2 FQNEAQ, per germline (reference sequence). V was shortened by 7 bases and J by 2 bases, with 14 bases between the two germline ends. Here the CDR3 reads CASTRGGANTEAFF. CDR3 bases: TGTGCCAGCACCCGGGGAGGGGCCAACACTGAAGCTTTCTTT.

This clone was detected only a few times. The chain links TRBV28 to TRBJ1-5; D is perhaps TRBD1 (5 bases). The CDR3 runs to 18 residues. V was trimmed by 5 bases and J by 0 bases, leaving 20 bases between them. Germline CDR1 reads MDHEN; CDR2 reads SYDVKM. The CDR3 DNA reads TGTGCCAGCAGTCCTGGGGGGTCGGCAGCGTATAGCAATCAGCCCCAGCATTTT. It is translated as CASSPGGSAAYSNQPQHF.

This chain links TRBV4-2 with TRBJ1-2; 9 nucleotides match TRBD1. The germline V gene encodes CDR1 LGHNA and CDR2 YNFKEQ. V shed 3 bases, J shed 4 bases, and the junction held 6 bases outside the gene matches. The CDR3 contains 15 residues. CDR3 DNA: TGTGCCAGCAGCCAGGAACTGACAGGGGGCTATGGCTACACCTTC. It yields the protein CASSQELTGGYGYTF.

Only a few counts were recorded for this clone. The CDR3 is CASSRLGQGEGVTQYF. The DNA for the CDR3 is TGTGCCAGCAGTAGACTAGGACAGGGTGAGGGGGTGACCCAGTACTTC. This chain uses TRBV6-6 with TRBJ2-5; 8 bases map to TRBD1. V dropped 5 bases and J dropped 7; count of bases not matched to a gene: 15. The CDR3 runs 16 residues. Germline V lookup: CDR1 MNHNY, CDR2 SVGAGI (reference sequence).

V and J are TRBV15 and TRBJ2-5; TRBD1 might be the D (6 bases). Trimming cost V 3 bases and J 4 bases, with 15 bases left between them. The germline V gene has CDR1 LNHNV and CDR2 YYDKDF (reference sequence). This CDR3 has 15 amino acids. The CDR3 nucleotides read TGTGCCACCAGCAGCGTCAAGGGGGTCGTAGAGACCCAGTACTTC. The encoded protein is CATSSVKGVVETQYF.

This clone was counted between two and nine times. This chain connects TRBV18 to TRBJ1-5; weak D call: TRBD1 (5 bases). The V gene's germline CDR1 is KGHSH and CDR2 LQKENI. The CDR3 sequence is 15 residues long. Deletions cut 3 bases from V and 2 bases from J, with 11 bases between. The CDR3 protein is CASSPTDKGNQPQHF. The CDR3 region has the DNA TGTGCCAGCTCACCTACGGACAAGGGCAATCAGCCCCAGCATTTT.

The rearrangement links TRBV7-3 to TRBJ2-7; TRBD2 agrees at 9 bases. Germline CDR1 and CDR2: SGHTA and FQGTGA. CDR3 length equals 18 residues. Trimming cost V 5 bases and J 6 bases; bases outside gene matches: 20. The CDR3 DNA reads TGTGCCAGCAGCCTCCGAGGCGCATGGCGGGAGGGCCCTGGCGAGCAGTACTTC. Its translation: CASSLRGAWREGPGEQYF.

The chain uses TRBV7-2 and TRBJ2-1; 7 positions agree with TRBD2. CDR3 length: 14 residues. Looked up from germline, CDR1 is SGHTA and CDR2 is FQGNSA. J was trimmed by 5 bases and V by 5 bases; bases with no gene match: 6. The CDR3 is CASSARTRNNEQFF. The DNA of the CDR3 is TGTGCCAGCAGCGCCCGGACTAGGAACAATGAGCAGTTCTTC. The full variable domain, with the rest looked up from reference TRBV7-2 and TRBJ2-1, is GAGVSQSPSNKVTEKGKDVELRCDPISGHTALYWYRQSLGQGLEFLIYFQGNSAPDKSGLPSDRFSAERTGGSVSTLTIQRTQQEDSAVYLCASSARTRNNEQFFGPGTRLTVL.

This chain uses TRBV18 with TRBJ2-5; 7 nucleotides align to TRBD1. V trimming: 3 bases; J trimming: 4 bases; junction bases outside the gene matches: 11. The CDR3 loop spans 16 amino acids. Germline V gene sequence: CDR1 KGHSH, CDR2 LQKENI. The CDR3 sequence is CASSPPHRGELETQYF. The DNA of the CDR3 is TGTGCCAGCTCACCCCCTCACAGGGGAGAATTAGAGACCCAGTACTTC.

This sequence joins TRBV18 and TRBJ2-7, with TRBD1 identical over 12 bases. The J segment lost 6 bases and the V segment lost 0 bases, leaving 3 bases of the junction unmatched. This CDR3 region has 15 residues. Looked up from germline, CDR1 is KGHSH and CDR2 is LQKENI. CDR3 amino acids: CASSPPGQGASEQYF. CDR3 sequence (DNA): TGTGCCAGCTCACCACCGGGACAGGGGGCGTCCGAGCAGTACTTC.

The chain employs TRBV6-5 and TRBJ1-3, with D tentatively TRBD1 (6 bases). The V end was cut by 4 bases, the J end by 0 bases, with 7 bases between. The CDR3 spans 14 residues. The germline V gene encodes CDR1 MNHEY and CDR2 SVGAGI. The CDR3 here is CASSLQGSGNTIYF. The CDR3 nucleotides are TGTGCCAGCAGTTTACAGGGCTCTGGAAACACCATATATTTT.

The chain carries TRBV12-5 and TRBJ2-1; possibly TRBD1 for D (6 bases). V lost 1 base and J lost 4, with 11 bases in between. CDR1 LGHNT and CDR2 FRNRAP come from the germline V gene. The CDR3 covers 15 residues. Written as DNA, the CDR3 is TGTGCTAGTGGTTTGGGGACAGCTAGGTACAATGAGCAGTTCTTC. It is translated as CASGLGTARYNEQFF.

The rearrangement joins TRBV10-3 to TRBJ2-4; 8 bases are shared with TRBD1. CDR3 length equals 16 residues. J gave up 1 base and V 2 bases, and 4 bases lay outside the gene matches. Germline loops: CDR1 ENHRY, CDR2 SYGVKD. CDR3 loop: CAISEGQGFAKNIQYF. The CDR3 coding sequence is TGTGCCATCAGTGAGGGACAGGGATTTGCCAAAAACATTCAGTACTTC.

The V call is TRBV7-9, the J call TRBJ2-5, with 8 positions matching TRBD1. The CDR3 is made up of 16 amino acids. Per the germline V gene, CDR1 is SEHNR and CDR2 is FQNEAQ (reference sequence). V shed 5 bases, J shed 4 bases, and the junction held 12 bases outside the gene matches. The CDR3 DNA follows: TGTGCCAGCAGCCAGCCGACAGGGGATTTAGGAGAGACCCAGTACTTC. This encodes CASSQPTGDLGETQYF.

The chain recombines TRBV5-1 with TRBJ1-1; 7 bases are a match to TRBD1. Germline V gene lookup returns CDR1 SGHRS and CDR2 YFSETQ. The junction had 11 bases not matched to a gene; V was cut back by 2 bases and J by 4 bases. CDR3 length: 16 amino acids. The CDR3: CASSFNPQGLATEAFF. CDR3 in DNA: TGCGCCAGCAGCTTTAACCCACAGGGGTTGGCCACTGAAGCTTTCTTT.

This clone was picked up one time. V gene TRBV6-1 combines with J gene TRBJ1-5; a weak D match, TRBD1 (5 bases). Germline V gives CDR1 MNHNS, CDR2 SASEGT. The CDR3 sequence is 15 residues long. V was cut by 0 bases and J by 6 bases, with 12 bases left in between. Here the CDR3 DNA reads TGTGCCAGCAGTGAAGCGCGGGGGAATGGTCAGCCCCAGCATTTT. This translates into CASSEARGNGQPQHF.

This clone appeared a few times. The rearrangement joins TRBV5-6 to TRBJ2-1; 8 nucleotides agree with TRBD2. Germline-derived CDR1 and CDR2 are SGHDT and YYEEEE. This CDR3 spans 17 amino acids. The V and J ends lost 0 bases and 3 bases, in that order; junction bases with no gene match: 8. CDR3 protein: CASSLDLSGDFYNEQFF. CDR3 in DNA: TGTGCCAGCAGCTTGGATCTTAGCGGGGACTTCTACAATGAGCAGTTCTTC.

The V and J genes are TRBV6-6 and TRBJ2-5; 7 bases align to TRBD2. The CDR3 contains 16 residues. CDR1 MNHNY and CDR2 SVGAGI come from the germline V gene (reference sequence). With V trimmed by 2 bases and J by 5 bases, 11 bases remained unmatched. The CDR3 loop is CASSYGRESGRETQYF. CDR3 DNA: TGTGCCAGCAGTTACGGGCGGGAGTCGGGGCGGGAGACCCAGTACTTC.

V and J are TRBV10-3 and TRBJ2-7; D is uncertain. The length of the CDR3 is 14 residues. Germline V gene lookup returns CDR1 ENHRY and CDR2 SYGVKD. Trimming took off 3 bases at V and 6 bases at J, with 15 bases between the two ends. The CDR3 protein is CAISDVYKSPEQYF. CDR3 in DNA: TGTGCCATCAGTGACGTTTATAAGAGCCCCGAGCAGTACTTC.

The V gene is TRBV5-1, the J gene TRBJ2-5, with 8 positions matching TRBD2. J was trimmed by 2 bases and V by 1 base; bases with no gene match: 7. CDR3 size: 16 residues. Germline CDR1 SGHRS, CDR2 YFSETQ. CDR3: CASSLYPRGEQETQYF. CDR3 bases: TGCGCCAGCAGCTTGTATCCGCGGGGGGAGCAAGAGACCCAGTACTTC.

The chain couples TRBV27 to TRBJ2-7; TRBD1 matches at 9 bases. Germline CDR1 is MNHEY and CDR2 is SMNVEV (reference sequence). The junction had 9 bases not matched to a gene; V was cut back by 5 bases and J by 4 bases. This CDR3 contains 15 residues. CDR3 region: CASSPGTGRLYEQYF. CDR3 bases: TGTGCCAGCAGTCCGGGGACAGGGAGACTGTACGAGCAGTACTTC.